This T cell receptor (beta chain) was captured in a study of blood T cell repertoires in COVID-19. Seattle patient enrollment occurred during active infection, with longitudinal follow-up thereafter. This clone was seen more than once but under ten times. Authors' methods: Quantification of nucleated cells was approximated via reference gene primer amplification. Sequenced by immunoSEQ multiplex PCR; TCRdb stores in-frame clones only, minus some. From that table come the V and J calls and clone size; the DNA was used to work out D and trimming. The sample records some 270,000 clones, 85% to 90% being singletons. V gave up 6 bases and J gave up 4 bases, with 7 bases separating them. This CDR3 is 11 amino acids long. Per the germline V gene, CDR1 is MRHNA and CDR2 is SNTAGT.

The chain uses TRBV6-4 and TRBJ2-7; D gene unclear. The receptor was isolated from a woman aged 60-75 years with COVID-19, enrolled during active disease. What was sequenced was peripheral blood. In nucleotides, the CDR3 is TGTGCCAGCAGCGACCCTTACGAGCAGTACTTC. As protein: CASSDPYEQYF.